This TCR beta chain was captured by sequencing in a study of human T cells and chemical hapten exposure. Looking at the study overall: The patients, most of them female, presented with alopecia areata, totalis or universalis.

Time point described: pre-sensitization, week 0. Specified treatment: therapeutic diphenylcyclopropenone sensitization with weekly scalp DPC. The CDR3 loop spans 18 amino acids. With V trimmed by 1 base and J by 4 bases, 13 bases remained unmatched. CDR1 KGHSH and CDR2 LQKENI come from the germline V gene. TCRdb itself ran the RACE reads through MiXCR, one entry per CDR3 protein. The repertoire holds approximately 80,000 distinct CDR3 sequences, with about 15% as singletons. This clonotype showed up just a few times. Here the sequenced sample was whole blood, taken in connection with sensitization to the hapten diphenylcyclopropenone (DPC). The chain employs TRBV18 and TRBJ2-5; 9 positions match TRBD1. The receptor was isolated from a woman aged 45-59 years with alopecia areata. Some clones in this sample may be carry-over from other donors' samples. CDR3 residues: CASSPLYSPGQGRETQYF. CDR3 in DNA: TGTGCCAGCTCACCACTTTACAGCCCTGGACAGGGGCGAGAGACCCAGTACTTC.